A single sample gave rise to the 12 T cell receptor beta chains below, sequenced in a study of T cells in Graves' hyperthyroidism and ophthalmopathy. RNA transcripts yielded amplified TCR beta CDR3 regions. In the first-round RT-PCR of the TCR CDR3, the HTBI primer set was used. TCRdb called the multiplex PCR reads again in MiXCR, with one record for every CDR3 protein. This table has around 290,000 distinct CDR3 sequences, about 17% appearing once. The sample was blood. Receptor source: a woman in her sixties or seventies with Graves' ophthalmopathy.

Only a few counts were recorded for this clonotype. The chain carries TRBV5-1 and TRBJ2-7; D is uncertain. Germline V gene sequence: CDR1 SGHRS, CDR2 YFSETQ. Trimming cost V 2 bases and J 2 bases, with 8 bases left between them. CDR3 size: 13 residues. The CDR3: CASSFAFPYEQYF. CDR3 nucleotides: TGCGCCAGCAGCTTCGCCTTTCCCTACGAGCAGTACTTC.

The chain uses TRBV20-1 and TRBJ2-1; 9 positions match TRBD1. The CDR3 loop spans 18 amino acids. With 3 bases clipped from V and 3 bases from J, the junction kept 15 bases outside the gene matches. Germline values: CDR1 DFQATT, CDR2 SNEGSKA (reference sequence). The CDR3 region has the DNA TGCAGTGCTAGTGAACTCACAGGGGGCAGGGGGAACTACAATGAGCAGTTCTTC. The encoded protein is CSASELTGGRGNYNEQFF.

As regards this clonotype: A read error is possible here, since a much larger clone lies one base away. CDR3: CATSVLRDRENEQFF. The CDR3 DNA reads TGTGCCACCAGTGTCCTCCGGGACAGAGAGAATGAGCAGTTCTTC. V usage is TRBV24-1 and J usage is TRBJ2-1; TRBD1 matches 7 bases. This CDR3 has 15 residues. Germline V gene sequence: CDR1 KGHDR, CDR2 SFDVKD. The V segment lost 5 bases and the J segment 7 bases; nucleotides outside the gene matches: 10.

This clonotype was counted at least ten times. This rearrangement joins TRBV20-1 to TRBJ2-1; unclear D gene. The CDR3 is made up of 14 amino acids. Germline CDR1 reads DFQATT; CDR2 reads SNEGSKA (reference sequence). The V end lost 5 bases, the J end lost 5 bases, and 16 bases lay between the germline ends. As DNA, the CDR3 is TGCAGTGCTCGTGACCGTCGGCGGAACAATGAGCAGTTCTTC. Its translation: CSARDRRRNNEQFF.

This clonotype came up many times. The rearrangement uses TRBV18 and TRBJ1-1, with D possibly matching TRBD1 (5 bases). Between the trimmed V and J ends, which lost 3 bases and 6 bases, there was a span of 14 bases. The CDR3 runs to 14 residues. Germline V gives CDR1 KGHSH, CDR2 LQKENI. CDR3 coding DNA: TGTGCCAGCTCACCGAGCGGGACCCCTTCTGAAGCTTTCTTT. Translated: CASSPSGTPSEAFF.

This clonotype was seen a handful of times. One junction end does not reproduce the germline sequence, and a read error may be involved. The chain has TRBV7-2 and TRBJ2-2, with D unresolved. The germline CDR1 and CDR2 sequences are SGHTA and FQGNSA. The CDR3 loop spans 15 amino acids. The CDR3 coding sequence is TGCGCCAGCAGCCAAAGCCTCGTGTCCGGGGGGGAGCTGTTTTTT. This encodes CASSQSLVSGGELFF.

This clonotype was seen ten or more times. This chain joins TRBV6-2 or TRBV6-3 and TRBJ2-7; TRBD2 aligns across 15 bases. V trimming: 2 bases; J trimming: 3 bases; junction bases outside the gene matches: 8. This CDR3 contains 18 residues. Looked up from germline, CDR1 is MNHEY and CDR2 is SVGEGT. The CDR3 coding sequence is TGTGCCAGCAGTTACGGGACTAGCGGGAGGATTTGGGTCTACGAGCAGTACTTC. Protein: CASSYGTSGRIWVYEQYF.

This clonotype was found many times. This rearrangement joins TRBV7-2 to TRBJ2-5, with D unclear. This CDR3 contains 12 residues. CDR1 is SGHTA, CDR2 FQGNSA, per germline. Trimming removed 4 bases from V and 5 bases from J, with 8 bases in between. This CDR3 is CASSSRQETQYF. The CDR3, as DNA: TGTGCCAGCAGCTCAAGGCAGGAGACCCAGTACTTC.

Ten or more counts support this clonotype. This chain links TRBV20-1 with TRBJ2-7, with D hard to call. V shed 2 bases and J shed 0 bases, with 14 bases lying between them. This CDR3 has 15 amino acids. The germline V gene has CDR1 DFQATT and CDR2 SNEGSKA (reference sequence). The CDR3 DNA follows: TGCAGTGCTAGACCACACATTCCCAGCTCCTACGAGCAGTACTTC. Residues: CSARPHIPSSYEQYF.

There are many counts of this clonotype. The V and J genes are TRBV28 and TRBJ2-2, with D possibly being TRBD2 (6 bases). The length of the CDR3 is 13 residues. Trimming shortened V by 6 bases and J by 4 bases, and 9 bases separated the two germline ends. The V gene's germline CDR1 is MDHEN and CDR2 SYDVKM. For the CDR3, the DNA is TGTGCCAGCAGCCTTAGCGGCACCGGGGAGCTGTTTTTT. Translation: CASSLSGTGELFF.

This clonotype appeared many times. The chain uses TRBV5-1 and TRBJ1-2; 9 nucleotides line up with TRBD1. The CDR3 is 14 residues long. Germline loops: CDR1 SGHRS, CDR2 YFSETQ. Losses at the gene ends were 0 bases for V and 8 bases for J; bases not matched to a gene: 5. CDR3 amino acids: CASSLAGTGLGYTF. Here the CDR3 DNA reads TGCGCCAGCAGCTTGGCGGGGACAGGGCTCGGCTACACCTTC.

This clonotype was recorded a few times. The rearrangement links TRBV19 to TRBJ2-1, with a weak D call TRBD1 (5 bases). The V end lost 5 bases, the J end lost 5 bases, and 16 bases lay between the germline ends. Per germline, CDR1 LNHDA and CDR2 SQIVND (reference sequence). The CDR3 consists of 15 residues. The CDR3 is CASSRWTLGHNEQFF. In DNA form, the CDR3 reads TGTGCCAGTAGTCGGTGGACCCTGGGGCACAATGAGCAGTTCTTC.